The sequence of this T cell receptor (beta chain) was determined in a study of molecular identifiers for immune sequencing clone quantification. V gave up 0 bases and J gave up 5 bases, with 20 bases separating them. The germline V gene encodes CDR1 SGHRS and CDR2 YFSETQ. The CDR3 is 17 amino acids. This clonotype was observed many times. Libraries of naive CD8 T cells were made from roughly 20,000 to 1,000,000 sorted cells. They used 10%, 30% or 50% RNA. TCRdb re-analysed the PCR reads in MiXCR, keeping a single row per CDR3 protein. The table lists about 320,000 distinct CDR3 sequences, about 22% of them singletons.

The receptor's source is a human donor in good health. Some libraries in this study had Jurkat cell RNA spiked in. Sequenced sample: naive CD8+ T cells from blood, with Jurkat cell RNA spiked in. The subset was: FACS-sorted CD8+CD4-CCR7+CD45RA+ naive T cells. The V gene is TRBV5-1, the J gene TRBJ2-5; D remains unclear. The CDR3 DNA sequence: TGCGCCAGCAGCTTGGTTCGTCGGCATGGGGTCGGGGAGACCCAGTACTTC. Amino acids: CASSLVRRHGVGETQYF.